Here is one TCR beta chain with its context. What it binds is unknown. The record originates from a study of identical twins. Regarding the study as a whole: The degree of excess twin sharing was weaker in beta out-of-frame sequences.

Template switching added a universal primer binding site, and final cDNA carried unique molecular identifiers. TCRdb re-derived calls from the 5' RACE reads in MiXCR, one entry per CDR3 protein. Counted here are around 510,000 distinct CDR3 sequences, over 11% occurring once; the ten biggest clones make up approximately 0.98%. The germline V gene has CDR1 SGDLS and CDR2 YYNGEE. V lost 2 bases and J 4 bases, leaving 14 bases between the germline ends. CDR3 length: 15 residues. This same sample was also part of a study on yellow fever vaccine responses in identical twins.

The chain couples TRBV9 to TRBJ2-3; D uncertain. The sample was CD4+ T cells sorted from blood. This clonotype was obtained from a woman between 18 and 29 years old in good health. CDR3: CASSVEARSADTQYF. CDR3 coding DNA: TGTGCCAGCAGCGTCGAGGCGCGGTCTGCAGATACGCAGTATTTT.